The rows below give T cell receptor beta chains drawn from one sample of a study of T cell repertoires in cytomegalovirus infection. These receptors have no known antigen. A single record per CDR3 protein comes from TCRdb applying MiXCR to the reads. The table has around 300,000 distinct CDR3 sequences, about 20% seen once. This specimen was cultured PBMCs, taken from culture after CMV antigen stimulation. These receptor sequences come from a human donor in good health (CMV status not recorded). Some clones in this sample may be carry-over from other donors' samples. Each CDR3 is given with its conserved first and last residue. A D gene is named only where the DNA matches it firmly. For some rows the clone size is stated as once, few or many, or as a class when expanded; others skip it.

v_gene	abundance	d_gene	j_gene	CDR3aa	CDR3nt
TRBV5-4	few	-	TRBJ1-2	CASSFKGIGGYTF	TGTGCCAGCAGCTTTAAGGGGATCGGTGGCTACACCTTC
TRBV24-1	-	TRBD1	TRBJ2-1	CATSDAGTGIDEQFF	TGTGCCACCAGTGATGCCGGGACAGGGATCGATGAGCAGTTCTTC
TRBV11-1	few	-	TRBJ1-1	CASSPDVGREAFF	TGTGCCAGCAGCCCTGACGTCGGCAGAGAAGCTTTCTTT
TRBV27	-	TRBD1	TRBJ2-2	CASSLKSIGMGQTGELFF	TGTGCCAGCAGTCTCAAGAGTATCGGGATGGGACAGACCGGGGAGCTGTTTTTT
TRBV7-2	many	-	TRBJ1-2	CASSLEGLYGYTF	TGTGCCAGCAGCTTAGAGGGGCTCTATGGCTACACCTTC
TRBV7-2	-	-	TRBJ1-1	CASSLQEATEAFF	TGTGCCAGCAGCTTACAGGAGGCGACTGAAGCTTTCTTT
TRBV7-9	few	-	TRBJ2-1	CASSLQSAVGGEQFF	TGTGCCAGCAGCTTACAATCAGCCGTCGGGGGTGAGCAGTTCTTC
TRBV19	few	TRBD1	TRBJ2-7	CASSTGTGGYEQYF	TGTGCCAGTAGCACCGGGACAGGGGGCTACGAGCAGTACTTC
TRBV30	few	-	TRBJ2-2	CAWEKGEHTGELFF	TGTGCCTGGGAAAAAGGGGAGCACACCGGGGAGCTGTTTTTT
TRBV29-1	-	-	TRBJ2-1	CSVEIGRRGEQFF	TGCAGCGTTGAAATAGGTCGGCGGGGTGAGCAGTTCTTC
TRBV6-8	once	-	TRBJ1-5	CASSYVRDSPQHF	TGTGCCAGCAGTTACGTCCGGGACTCGCCCCAGCATTTT
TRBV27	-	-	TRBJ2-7	CASIGGSSYEQYF	TGTGCCAGCATCGGGGGAAGCTCCTACGAGCAGTACTTC
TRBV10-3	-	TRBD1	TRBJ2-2	CAISETGGYTGELFF	TGTGCCATCAGTGAGACAGGGGGGTACACCGGGGAGCTGTTTTTT
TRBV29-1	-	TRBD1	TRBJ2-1	CSVTGAPSSYNEQFF	TGCAGCGTTACAGGGGCCCCTTCTTCCTACAATGAGCAGTTCTTC
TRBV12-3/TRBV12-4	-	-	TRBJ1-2	CASSLAGPSYGYTF	TGTGCCAGCAGTCTCGCGGGACCGAGCTATGGCTACACCTTC
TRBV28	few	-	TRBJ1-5	CATWGEGNQPQHF	TGTGCCACCTGGGGGGAGGGCAATCAGCCCCAGCATTTT
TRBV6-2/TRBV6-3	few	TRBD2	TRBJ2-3	CASSEAGGVNTQYF	TGTGCCAGCAGTGAAGCGGGAGGGGTGAATACGCAGTATTTT
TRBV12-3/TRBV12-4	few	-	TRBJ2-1	CASSSRTANDNEQFF	TGTGCCAGCAGTTCCAGGACGGCCAACGACAATGAGCAGTTCTTC
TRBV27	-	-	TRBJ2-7	CASSNFYEQYF	TGTGCCAGCAGCAATTTCTACGAGCAGTACTTC
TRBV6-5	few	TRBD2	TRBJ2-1	CASSLAAGGFNEQFF	TGTGCCAGCAGTTTGGCAGCGGGAGGGTTCAATGAGCAGTTCTTC
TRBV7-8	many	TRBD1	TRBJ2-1	CASSQTGVVTYNEQFF	TGTGCCAGCAGTCAAACAGGGGTGGTAACTTACAATGAGCAGTTCTTC
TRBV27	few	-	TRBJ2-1	CASSLTPSSARFF	TGTGCCAGCAGTTTGACCCCCTCTAGCGCGAGATTCTTC
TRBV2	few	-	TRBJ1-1	CASMGRGEEGNTEAFF	TGTGCCAGCATGGGCAGAGGAGAAGAAGGGAACACTGAAGCTTTCTTT
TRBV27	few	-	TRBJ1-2	CASSLRDVGYGYTF	TGTGCCAGCAGTTTAAGAGATGTAGGATATGGCTACACCTTC